What follows is one TCR beta chain and its context. Antigen unknown. This sample is drawn from a study of cytomegalovirus exposure and HLA in healthy donors. PCR primers comprised 60 Vbeta and 13 Jbeta primers. Assay used: immunoSEQ multiplex PCR; TCRdb lists only in-frame clones, some missing. The table lists around 200,000 clones, 65% to 90% of them singletons, with 1.4% in the top ten. Study-level findings and limits: It was confirmed in vitro that three of the CMV-associated chains were specific for CMV antigens.

CDR3 size: 15 residues. V dropped 5 bases and J dropped 5; count of bases not matched to a gene: 10. Germline CDR1 and CDR2: SEHNR and FQNEAQ (reference sequence). Sequenced input: PBMCs. The TCR was taken from a girl aged 5 to 17 in good health and CMV-seronegative. This chain joins TRBV7-9 and TRBJ2-7, with TRBD2 identical over 9 bases. CDR3 region: CASSKTSGGGNEQYF. The CDR3 nucleotides are TGTGCCAGCAGCAAGACTAGCGGAGGGGGTAACGAGCAGTACTTC.